The 28 T cell receptor beta chains below were found in one sample sequenced in a study of shared T cell receptors in the human thymus. The data were produced by immunoSEQ multiplex PCR, yet TCRdb's version contains in-frame clones alone and is incomplete. The table includes about 710,000 clones, about 89% detected once. The same sample was also used in a study of human thymus T cells.

Material: thymocytes. All receptors derive from a boy under three years old with a congenital heart defect.

The gene calls are TRBV7-2 and TRBJ1-5; 10 bases are shared with TRBD1. This CDR3 is 18 amino acids long. The germline V gene encodes CDR1 SGHTA and CDR2 FQGNSA. J was trimmed by 9 bases and V by 5 bases; bases with no gene match: 19. DNA for the CDR3: TGTGCCAGCAGCCCACCTAACCGGGACAGGGGTCCGGGGGGGCCCCAGCATTTT. Translated: CASSPPNRDRGPGGPQHF.

J is TRBJ2-2 and V is TRBV18, with D possibly matching TRBD2 (6 bases). Germline-derived CDR1 and CDR2 are KGHSH and LQKENI. The CDR3 contains 15 residues. Trimming took 3 bases from V and 5 from J, leaving 13 bases between them. The CDR3 region is CASSPRTGGTGELFF. The CDR3 region has the DNA TGTGCCAGCTCACCCCGCACAGGAGGGACCGGGGAGCTGTTTTTT.

V is TRBV4-1 and J is TRBJ2-3, with TRBD2 matching 12 bases. V lost 3 bases, J lost 3 bases, and 10 bases stayed unmatched. This CDR3 contains 18 residues. CDR1 is MGHRA and CDR2 is YSYEKL in the germline V gene. In DNA form, the CDR3 reads TGCGCCAGCAGCCACCCGGGCAGACTAGCGGGAGAGACAGATACGCAGTATTTT. It yields the protein CASSHPGRLAGETDTQYF.

The chain couples TRBV25-1 to TRBJ2-5, with 9 bases identical to TRBD2. CDR3 size: 13 residues. Per germline, CDR1 MGHDK and CDR2 SYGVNS. V trimming: 6 bases; J trimming: 3 bases; junction bases outside the gene matches: 2. Written as DNA, the CDR3 is TGTGCCAGCAGGGCTAGCGGGGAAGAGACCCAGTACTTC. Translating gives CASRASGEETQYF. Full variable domain (remainder filled in from reference TRBV25-1 and TRBJ2-5): EADIYQTPRYLVIGTGKKITLECSQTMGHDKMYWYQQDPGMELHLIHYSYGVNSTEKGDLSSESTVSRIRTEHFPLTLESARPSHTSQYLCASRASGEETQYFGPGTRLLVL.

The chain is built from TRBV5-5 and TRBJ2-2; 12 positions agree with TRBD1. Germline V lookup: CDR1 SGHKS, CDR2 YYEKEE (reference sequence). The CDR3 runs to 19 residues. The J segment lost 5 bases and the V segment lost 4 bases, leaving 15 bases of the junction unmatched. The CDR3 here is CASSPEPGQGAQTTGELFF. In nucleotides, the CDR3 is TGTGCCAGCAGCCCTGAACCGGGACAGGGGGCCCAAACTACCGGGGAGCTGTTTTTT.

The chain joins TRBV7-9 to TRBJ1-1; D is unresolved. V was cut by 5 bases and J by 4 bases, with 14 bases left in between. Germline assignment: CDR1 SEHNR and CDR2 FQNEAQ (reference sequence). This CDR3 has 14 amino acids. This CDR3 is CASSPSWRATEAFF. CDR3 DNA sequence: TGTGCCAGCAGCCCTAGTTGGCGAGCCACTGAAGCTTTCTTT.

A remark on this clone: The same CDR3 is also encoded by other DNA sequences in this sample. The chain is built from TRBV30 and TRBJ1-6, with D possibly matching TRBD1 (5 bases). Germline CDR1 is GTSNPN and CDR2 is SVGIG (reference sequence). V was pared by 0 bases and J by 7 bases, with 22 bases between. The CDR3 is 18 residues long. This CDR3 reads CAWSVVTGVQGQNSPLHF. The DNA of the CDR3 is TGTGCCTGGAGTGTTGTAACGGGGGTGCAGGGCCAGAATTCACCCCTCCACTTT.

The chain carries TRBV27 and TRBJ1-1, with 8 bases matching TRBD1. The CDR3 totals 16 residues. J gave up 0 bases and V 5 bases, and 8 bases lay outside the gene matches. CDR1 is MNHEY, CDR2 SMNVEV, per germline (reference sequence). The CDR3 DNA follows: TGTGCCAGCAGTCGACAGGGGACGCGAATGAACACTGAAGCTTTCTTT. Its translation: CASSRQGTRMNTEAFF.

The chain employs TRBV25-1 and TRBJ2-1, with D perhaps TRBD1 (5 bases). The germline V gene has CDR1 MGHDK and CDR2 SYGVNS. The CDR3 is 13 residues long. The V end was cut by 8 bases, the J end by 9 bases, with 17 bases between. CDR3 amino acids: CASHGSSGIEQFF. The CDR3, as DNA: TGTGCCAGCCACGGGTCTTCAGGGATTGAGCAGTTCTTC.

This sequence joins TRBV5-1 and TRBJ2-5, with 13 bases identical to TRBD2. The CDR3 runs 19 residues. V lost 1 base and J lost 5; bases outside the gene matches: 14. Germline CDR1 SGHRS, CDR2 YFSETQ. The CDR3 nucleotides are TGCGCCAGCAGCTTGTTGGGACAGGGGACTAGCGGGGAGTCGGAGACCCAGTACTTC. As protein: CASSLLGQGTSGESETQYF.

The rearrangement joins TRBV7-6 to TRBJ2-1; D remains ambiguous. The CDR3 length is 17 residues. The V and J ends lost 5 bases and 1 base respectively, with 18 bases between them. CDR1 is SGHVS, CDR2 FNYEAQ, per germline. Here the CDR3 reads CASSPNSHKYSYNEQFF. CDR3 in DNA: TGTGCCAGCAGCCCGAATTCCCACAAGTATTCCTACAATGAGCAGTTCTTC.

This clone has more than one count but fewer than ten. CDR3 amino acids: CASSRESSYEQYF. The CDR3 coding sequence is TGTGCCAGCAGCCGGGAGAGCTCCTACGAGCAGTACTTC. The chain couples TRBV5-8 to TRBJ2-7, with D possibly TRBD2 on 6 matching bases. The CDR3 consists of 13 residues. V gave up 4 bases and J gave up 0 bases, with 8 bases separating them. The germline CDR1 and CDR2 sequences are SGHTS and YDEGEE.

The genes are TRBV5-6 and TRBJ1-1, with 7 bases lining up with TRBD1. V was pared by 4 bases and J by 2 bases, with 8 bases of the junction left unmatched. From germline, CDR1 is SGHDT and CDR2 YYEEEE. The CDR3 extends over 15 amino acids. CDR3 bases: TGTGCCAGCAGCATAACCGGGACAGCTAACACTGAAGCTTTCTTT. It specifies CASSITGTANTEAFF.

V gene TRBV19 combines with J gene TRBJ1-2, with D unclear. V lost 5 bases to trimming and J lost 4 bases, with 11 bases between them. The V gene's germline CDR1 is LNHDA and CDR2 SQIVND (reference sequence). There are 13 residues in the CDR3. The CDR3, as DNA: TGTGCCAGTAGTGTGTATCCCTTCTATGGCTACACCTTC. Translated: CASSVYPFYGYTF.

This rearrangement joins TRBV13 to TRBJ2-1; 12 nucleotides match TRBD1. CDR1 is PRHDT and CDR2 is FYEKMQ in the germline V gene (reference sequence). This CDR3 spans 15 amino acids. The trim removed 5 bases at V and 6 bases at J, leaving 5 bases unmatched. The CDR3 loop is CASSPGTGGINEQFF. In DNA form, the CDR3 reads TGTGCCAGCAGCCCCGGGACAGGGGGCATCAATGAGCAGTTCTTC.

The V gene is TRBV29-1, the J gene TRBJ2-7; TRBD1 aligns across 7 bases. J was trimmed by 2 bases and V by 6 bases; bases with no gene match: 4. Germline CDR1 SQVTM, CDR2 ANQGSEA. This CDR3 is built from 12 residues. CDR3 nucleotides: TGCAGCGTCGGACAGGCAGCCTACGAGCAGTACTTC. Translation: CSVGQAAYEQYF.

V gene TRBV9 combines with J gene TRBJ2-2; tentative D call: TRBD2 (5 bases). CDR3 length: 16 amino acids. Trimming pared 0 bases from V and 3 bases from J, leaving 12 bases between. Germline values: CDR1 SGDLS, CDR2 YYNGEE. The DNA of the CDR3 is TGTGCCAGCAGCGTAGCTTTGAGGGTTGACACCGGGGAGCTGTTTTTT. Its protein product is CASSVALRVDTGELFF.

The V call is TRBV28, the J call TRBJ2-7, with 9 bases aligning to TRBD2. The V gene end was trimmed by 6 bases and the J gene end by 5 bases; junction bases not matched to a gene: 14. In germline, CDR1 is MDHEN, CDR2 SYDVKM. The length of the CDR3 is 16 residues. The chain's CDR3 is CASSTVLAGGEDEQYF. The CDR3 DNA follows: TGTGCCAGCAGCACAGTCTTGGCGGGAGGGGAGGACGAGCAGTACTTC.

Worth noting for this clone: One end of the junction varies from germline; a read error may be responsible. V usage is TRBV6-5 and J usage is TRBJ1-5; 11 nucleotides line up with TRBD1. Germline V gene lookup returns CDR1 MNHEY and CDR2 SVGAGI. The CDR3 sequence is 14 residues long. The CDR3 DNA sequence: TGTGCCAGCAGTAGGACAGGGGGCAAACAGCCCCAGCATTTT. Translated, it gives CASSRTGGKQPQHF.

The rearrangement uses TRBV13 and TRBJ1-1; D is perhaps TRBD1 (5 bases). The CDR3 has 15 amino acids. Germline V lookup: CDR1 PRHDT, CDR2 FYEKMQ (reference sequence). V lost 8 bases, J lost 2 bases, and 18 bases lay in between. Here the CDR3 reads CASEDPGLFNTEAFF. The CDR3 DNA reads as TGTGCCAGCGAAGACCCAGGGTTGTTCAACACTGAAGCTTTCTTT. The variable domain in full, with the rest retrieved from reference TRBV13 and TRBJ1-1, is AAGVIQSPRHLIKEKRETATLKCYPIPRHDTVYWYQQGPGQDPQFLISFYEKMQSDKGSIPDRFSAQQFSDYHSELNMSSLELGDSALYFCASEDPGLFNTEAFFGQGTRLTVV.

V is TRBV29-1 and J is TRBJ1-1, with 10 bases aligning to TRBD1. Germline V gene sequence: CDR1 SQVTM, CDR2 ANQGSEA. With V trimmed by 6 bases and J by 3 bases, 10 bases remained unmatched. The CDR3 runs to 15 residues. This CDR3 is CSVTGGGLEDTEAFF. The CDR3 DNA is TGCAGCGTGACAGGGGGCGGACTCGAGGACACTGAAGCTTTCTTT.

The chain combines TRBV7-2 with TRBJ1-5; 7 bases align to TRBD1. Per the germline V gene, CDR1 is SGHTA and CDR2 is FQGNSA. The V gene end was trimmed by 2 bases and the J gene end by 2 bases; junction bases not matched to a gene: 3. This CDR3 is 15 amino acids long. For the CDR3, the DNA is TGTGCCAGCAGCTTATTTGGACAGGGCAATCAGCCCCAGCATTTT. This sequence encodes CASSLFGQGNQPQHF.

The gene calls are TRBV5-6 and TRBJ1-3; weak D call: TRBD1 (6 bases). CDR1 is SGHDT and CDR2 is YYEEEE in the germline V gene. The V end lost 4 bases, the J end lost 0 bases, and 17 bases lay between the germline ends. This CDR3 is 17 amino acids long. The CDR3 nucleotides read TGTGCCAGCAGCCCTCCCGGGGGGGCACCCTCTGGAAACACCATATATTTT. Its protein product is CASSPPGGAPSGNTIYF. Filled out from reference TRBV5-6 and TRBJ1-3, the complete variable domain reads DAGVTQSPTHLIKTRGQQVTLRCSPKSGHDTVSWYQQALGQGPQFIFQYYEEEERQRGNFPDRFSGHQFPNYSSELNVNALLLGDSALYLCASSPPGGAPSGNTIYFGEGSWLTVV.

The gene calls are TRBV28 and TRBJ1-1; D remains ambiguous. Germline assignment: CDR1 MDHEN and CDR2 SYDVKM. V lost 8 bases and J 0 bases, leaving 13 bases between the germline ends. CDR3 length: 14 amino acids. CDR3 bases: TGTGCCAGCCGAAACAGTAAAATGAACACTGAAGCTTTCTTT. The encoded protein is CASRNSKMNTEAFF.

About this clone: The same CDR3 arises from other DNA sequences in this sample as well. CDR3 sequence: CASSEGGPGIEQYF. CDR3 in DNA: TGCGCCAGCAGCGAGGGGGGCCCTGGAATCGAGCAGTACTTC. This chain links TRBV10-1 with TRBJ2-7; either TRBD1 or TRBD2 may fit D (6 bases each). Germline assignment: CDR1 WNHNN and CDR2 SYGVQD (reference sequence). This CDR3 has 14 residues. Trimming removed 6 bases from V and 6 bases from J, with 18 bases in between.

Only a few counts were recorded for this clone. CDR3 loop: CASSPLPLGQKSYEQYF. In DNA, the CDR3 is TGTGCCAGCTCACCCCTACCCCTGGGACAGAAGTCCTACGAGCAGTACTTC. The chain links TRBV18 to TRBJ2-7, with TRBD1 identical over 7 bases. V trimming: 3 bases; J trimming: 1 base; junction bases outside the gene matches: 12. The CDR3 loop spans 17 amino acids. Germline V CDR1 and CDR2: KGHSH, LQKENI.

The chain carries TRBV7-2 and TRBJ2-7; D might be TRBD2 (5 bases). Germline V gene data show CDR1 as SGHTA and CDR2 as FQGNSA. This CDR3 has 15 amino acids. With 0 bases removed from V and 3 bases from J, the gap between germline ends came to 12 bases. CDR3: CASSLALAYDYEQYF. The DNA of the CDR3 is TGTGCCAGCAGCTTAGCCCTAGCATATGACTACGAGCAGTACTTC.

This chain uses TRBV28 with TRBJ2-3, with 9 positions matching TRBD2. The CDR3 runs to 16 residues. V lost 2 bases and J lost 5; bases outside the gene matches: 8. The germline gives CDR1 MDHEN, CDR2 SYDVKM. The CDR3 nucleotides are TGTGCCAGCAGTTTAGGCGGGAGGGCCGGGGGAGATACGCAGTATTTT. Protein: CASSLGGRAGGDTQYF.